The source of this T cell receptor beta chain is a study of blood T cell repertoires in COVID-19. Overall study context: The study drew acute and convalescent COVID-19 samples from the United States, Italy and Spain. PBMCs, B-cell-depleted T cells, or T cells provided the cDNA or gDNA that made up the material.

This CDR3 is 13 amino acids long. V was shortened by 0 bases and J by 2 bases, with 5 bases between the two germline ends. Germline-derived CDR1 and CDR2 are GTSNPN and SVGIG (reference sequence). In the source study's methods: From reference gene primer amplification, estimates of nucleated cell counts were derived. TCRdb's copy holds only in-frame clones and misses some; the assay was immunoSEQ multiplex PCR. The D gene and trimming were derived from the DNA, and the V and J assignments and clone size from that table. The sample has roughly 500,000 clones; 80% to 90% are singletons. The sequenced material came from peripheral blood. This clonotype was obtained from a young man with COVID-19, enrolled during active disease. This rearrangement joins TRBV30 to TRBJ2-1, with D unclear. The CDR3 spells CAWSVPTYNEQFF. The CDR3 DNA reads as TGTGCCTGGAGTGTACCTACCTACAATGAGCAGTTCTTC.